This T cell receptor beta chain was profiled in a study of ipilimumab plus nivolumab after autologous stem cell transplantation. Study-level results: TCR repertoire, Treg phenotype and gut microbiota reportedly support more study of this approach.

Comments on this clone: Its antigen is not known.

Checkpoint therapy with ipilimumab 1 mg/kg began 14 to 28 days after transplant. Patients got 3 mg/kg IV nivolumab weeks 1, 4, 7, 10, then biweekly through week 26. Sequenced by immunoSEQ multiplex PCR; TCRdb stores in-frame clones only, minus some. The data show 10,000 to 15,000 clones, roughly 72% seen once. Unmatched junction bases numbered 7, after V lost 1 base and J lost 2 bases. CDR3 length: 15 residues. Germline V gives CDR1 GTSNPN, CDR2 SVGIG (reference sequence). Sequencing was performed on PBMCs, taken in a trial of ipilimumab plus nivolumab as post-transplant consolidation. The TCR was taken from a male donor with diffuse large B-cell lymphoma. The chain joins TRBV30 to TRBJ2-5; 7 positions match TRBD1. CDR3 sequence reads: CAWSGGQSYQETQYF. CDR3 nucleotides: TGTGCCTGGAGTGGGGGACAGAGCTATCAAGAGACCCAGTACTTC.